Given below is one T cell receptor beta chain in context. Its antigen is unidentified. Germline V gives CDR1 MNHEY, CDR2 SVGAGI. The CDR3 runs 15 residues. Trimming took 6 bases from V and 6 from J; bases not matched to a gene: 11. Everyone in the study who had HIV was treated in the United States. These data originate in a study of long-term antiretroviral therapy in people with HIV. Study information: Samples from the earliest time points predate the 2015 immediate-ART recommendation by about a decade. Overall study results and limits: Clones with expansion before ART led the repertoire at all time points.

With survey level as its setting, the immunoSEQ assay was v3.0. Profiled with immunoSEQ multiplex PCR; TCRdb holds only in-frame clones, not every one. The sample carries 30,000 to 40,000 clones, about 74% recorded once. This chain links TRBV6-5 with TRBJ2-4; 7 bases agree with TRBD1. The sample here was unsorted PBMCs, taken 2 years after starting antiretroviral therapy. This sequence was found in a woman aged 45-65 years with HIV. The CDR3 loop is CASREPSWDRNIQYF. CDR3 DNA sequence: TGTGCCAGCAGGGAACCTTCCTGGGACAGAAACATTCAGTACTTC.